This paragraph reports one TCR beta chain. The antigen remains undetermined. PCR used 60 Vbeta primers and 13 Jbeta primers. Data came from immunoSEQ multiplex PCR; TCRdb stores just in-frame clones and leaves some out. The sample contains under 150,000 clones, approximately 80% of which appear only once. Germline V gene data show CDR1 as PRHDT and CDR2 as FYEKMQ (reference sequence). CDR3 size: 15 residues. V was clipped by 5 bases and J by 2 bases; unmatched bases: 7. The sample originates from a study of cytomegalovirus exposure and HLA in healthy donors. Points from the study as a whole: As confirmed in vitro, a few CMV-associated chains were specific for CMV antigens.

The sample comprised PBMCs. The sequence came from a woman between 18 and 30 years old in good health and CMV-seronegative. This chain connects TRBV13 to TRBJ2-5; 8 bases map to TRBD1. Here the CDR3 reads CASSLTGTGQETQYF. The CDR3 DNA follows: TGTGCCAGCAGCCTCACCGGGACAGGACAAGAGACCCAGTACTTC. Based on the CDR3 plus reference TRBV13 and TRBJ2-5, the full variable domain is AAGVIQSPRHLIKEKRETATLKCYPIPRHDTVYWYQQGPGQDPQFLISFYEKMQSDKGSIPDRFSAQQFSDYHSELNMSSLELGDSALYFCASSLTGTGQETQYFGPGTRLLVL.